This TCR beta chain was recorded in a study of blood T cell repertoires in COVID-19. Study at large: Sources were T cells, B-cell-depleted T cells, or PBMCs; the material itself was cDNA or gDNA.

The method was immunoSEQ multiplex PCR; TCRdb's version includes in-frame clones alone and lacks a portion of them. This table has 140,000 or so clones, over 80% appearing once. Followed over time, Seattle patients had been enrolled while infection was active. This clone was found once. This receptor was taken from a man aged 25 to 40 with COVID-19, enrolled during active disease. The specimen was peripheral blood.

The CDR3 nucleotides are TGTGCCAGCAGCTCCGGCGGGAGTCTGAATGAGCAGTTCTTC. This encodes CASSSGGSLNEQFF. The V call is TRBV7-6, the J call TRBJ2-1; 7 bases agree with TRBD2. This CDR3 is built from 14 residues. After removal of 4 bases from V and 7 bases from J, the junction contained 7 bases not matched to a gene. Per the germline V gene, CDR1 is SGHVS and CDR2 is FNYEAQ.